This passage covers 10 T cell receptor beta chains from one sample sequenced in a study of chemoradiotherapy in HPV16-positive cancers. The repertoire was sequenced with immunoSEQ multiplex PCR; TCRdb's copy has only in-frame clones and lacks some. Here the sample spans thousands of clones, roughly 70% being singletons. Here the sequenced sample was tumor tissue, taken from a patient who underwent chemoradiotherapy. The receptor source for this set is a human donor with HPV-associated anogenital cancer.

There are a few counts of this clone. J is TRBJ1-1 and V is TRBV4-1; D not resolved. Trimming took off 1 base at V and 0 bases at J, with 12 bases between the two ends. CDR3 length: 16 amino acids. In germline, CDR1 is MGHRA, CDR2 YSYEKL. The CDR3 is CASSQGARTLNTEAFF. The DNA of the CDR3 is TGCGCCAGCAGCCAAGGGGCCAGAACCTTGAACACTGAAGCTTTCTTT.

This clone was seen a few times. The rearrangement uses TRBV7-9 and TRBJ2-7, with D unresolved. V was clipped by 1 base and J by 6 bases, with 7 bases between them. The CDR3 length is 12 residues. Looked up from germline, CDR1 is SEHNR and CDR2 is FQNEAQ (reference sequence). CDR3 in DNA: TGTGCCAGCAGCTTAGGGAGTGGCGAGCAGTACTTC. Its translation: CASSLGSGEQYF.

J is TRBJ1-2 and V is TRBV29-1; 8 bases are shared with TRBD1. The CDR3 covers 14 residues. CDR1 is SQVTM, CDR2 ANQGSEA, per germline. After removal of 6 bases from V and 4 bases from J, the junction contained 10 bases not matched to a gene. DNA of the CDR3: TGCAGCGTCCGGAGCACAGGGGGGACCTATGGCTACACCTTC. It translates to CSVRSTGGTYGYTF.

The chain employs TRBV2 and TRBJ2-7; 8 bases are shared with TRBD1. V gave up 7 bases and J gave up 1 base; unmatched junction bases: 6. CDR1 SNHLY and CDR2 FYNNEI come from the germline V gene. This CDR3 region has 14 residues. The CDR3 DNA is TGTGCCAGCAAAGCGACAGGGGTTTCCTACGAGCAGTACTTC. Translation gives CASKATGVSYEQYF.

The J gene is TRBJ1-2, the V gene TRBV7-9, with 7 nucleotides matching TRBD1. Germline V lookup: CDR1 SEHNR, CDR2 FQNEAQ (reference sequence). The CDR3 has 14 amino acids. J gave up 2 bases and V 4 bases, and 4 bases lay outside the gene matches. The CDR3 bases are TGTGCCAGCAGCTGGGACAGCCTGAACTATGGCTACACCTTC. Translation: CASSWDSLNYGYTF.

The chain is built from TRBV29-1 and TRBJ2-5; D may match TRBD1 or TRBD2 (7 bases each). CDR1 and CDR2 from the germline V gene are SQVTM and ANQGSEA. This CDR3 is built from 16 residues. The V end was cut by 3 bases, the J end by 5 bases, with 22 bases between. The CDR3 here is CSVDEVPGGEWETQYF. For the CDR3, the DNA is TGCAGCGTTGATGAGGTCCCAGGGGGGGAGTGGGAGACCCAGTACTTC.

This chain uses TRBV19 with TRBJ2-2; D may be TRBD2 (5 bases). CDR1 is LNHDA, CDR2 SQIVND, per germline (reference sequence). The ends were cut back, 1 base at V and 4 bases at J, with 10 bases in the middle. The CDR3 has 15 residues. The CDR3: CASSIVRGSTGELFF. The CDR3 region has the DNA TGTGCCAGTAGTATAGTACGGGGAAGCACCGGGGAGCTGTTTTTT.

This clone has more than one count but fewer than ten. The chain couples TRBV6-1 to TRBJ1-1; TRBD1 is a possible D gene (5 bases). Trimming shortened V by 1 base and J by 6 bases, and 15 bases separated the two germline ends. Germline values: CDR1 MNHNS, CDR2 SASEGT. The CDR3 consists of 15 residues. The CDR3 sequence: CASSEVGVIGSEAFF. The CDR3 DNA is TGTGCCAGCAGTGAAGTGGGGGTGATCGGTTCTGAAGCTTTCTTT.

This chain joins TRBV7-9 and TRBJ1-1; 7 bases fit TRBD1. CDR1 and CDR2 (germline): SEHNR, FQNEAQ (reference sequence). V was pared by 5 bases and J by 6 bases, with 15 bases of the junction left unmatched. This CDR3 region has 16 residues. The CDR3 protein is CASSAILGQARPEAFF. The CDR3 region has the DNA TGTGCCAGCAGCGCGATCTTAGGACAGGCCCGCCCTGAAGCTTTCTTT.

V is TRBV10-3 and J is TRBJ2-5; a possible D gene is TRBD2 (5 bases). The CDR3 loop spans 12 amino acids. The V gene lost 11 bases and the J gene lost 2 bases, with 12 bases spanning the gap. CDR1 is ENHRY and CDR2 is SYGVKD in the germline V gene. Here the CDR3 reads CAVAGTQETQYF. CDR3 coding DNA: TGTGCCGTCGCGGGCACGCAAGAGACCCAGTACTTC.